This T cell receptor beta chain appears in the sequencing data of a study of siplizumab effects on memory and regulatory T cells. Here immunoSEQ multiplex PCR was the method, and the copy in TCRdb shows in-frame clones only, minus some. The table has 99,000 or so clones, under 95% seen once. General study results and limits: Proliferating siplizumab-culture Treg suppressive function went unconfirmed. Greater diversity than memory cells seemed evident in naive T cells, which also appeared to be major alloresponse contributors. Roughly 80-95% of dividing CD4+ or CD8+ clones were without an attributable naive or memory phenotype.

The CDR3 spans 14 residues. The germline gives CDR1 SGHNT, CDR2 YYREEE (reference sequence). V lost 1 base and J lost 1, with 8 bases in between. A note on this clone: As yet, its antigen is unknown.

The sequence came from a human donor in good health. Input material: CD4+ T cells sorted from blood. V usage is TRBV5-4 and J usage is TRBJ2-5; D is perhaps TRBD2 (6 bases). CDR3 amino acids: CASSLRGLQETQYF. The CDR3 region has the DNA TGTGCCAGCAGCTTGCGGGGACTCCAAGAGACCCAGTACTTC.